The 31 T cell receptor beta chains below all came from one sample that was sequenced in a study of control samples from healthy donors and cancer patients. Some clones are missing from TCRdb's copy, which holds only in-frame ones; the method was immunoSEQ multiplex PCR. The top ten clones hold roughly 6% of a sample with under 85,000 clones, approximately 90% of them seen once. Sequences were obtained from PBMCs. The receptors originated from a man aged 60-69 years with colorectal cancer.

This clone came up once. This sequence joins TRBV12-3 or TRBV12-4 and TRBJ1-5, with D perhaps TRBD1 (6 bases). The V end was cut by 8 bases, the J end by 3 bases, with 11 bases between. The CDR3 sequence is 13 residues long. CDR3 bases: TGTGCCAGCCGGGGGGACACCAATCAGCCCCAGCATTTT. It yields the protein CASRGDTNQPQHF.

The CDR3 coding sequence is TGTGCCAGCAGTGAATCAGACGGGGATGAGACCCAGTACTTC. Its protein is CASSESDGDETQYF. The chain links TRBV25-1 to TRBJ2-5; TRBD2 is a possible D gene (5 bases). The CDR3 has 14 residues. Germline loops: CDR1 MGHDK, CDR2 SYGVNS. Trimming took off 1 base at V and 5 bases at J, with 11 bases between the two ends.

This rearrangement joins TRBV7-9 to TRBJ2-7, with D tentatively TRBD1 (5 bases). The V gene lost 5 bases and the J gene lost 5 bases, with 10 bases spanning the gap. The CDR3 consists of 12 residues. CDR1 is SEHNR and CDR2 is FQNEAQ in the germline V gene (reference sequence). CDR3 in DNA: TGTGCCAGCAGCCGACAGTCCAACGAGCAGTACTTC. It translates to CASSRQSNEQYF.

In this sample, this clone turned up once. The gene calls are TRBV3-1 (or the pseudogene TRBV3-2) and TRBJ2-6, with D unresolved. The V gene's germline CDR1 is LGHDT and CDR2 YNNKEL (reference sequence). The CDR3 loop spans 18 amino acids. V was shortened by 0 bases and J by 0 bases, with 12 bases between the two germline ends. The CDR3 spells CASSQEARSHSGANVLTF. The CDR3 nucleotides are TGTGCCAGCAGCCAAGAAGCCAGATCCCACTCTGGGGCCAACGTCCTGACTTTC.

The chain has TRBV6-4 and TRBJ1-2; D gene ambiguous. Germline-derived CDR1 and CDR2 are MRHNA and SNTAGT. The V end lost 0 bases, the J end lost 4 bases, and 9 bases lay between the germline ends. The CDR3 has 14 residues. The CDR3 DNA reads TGTGCCAGCAGTGACTCAGGCGTAGGCTATGGCTACACCTTC. Translation gives CASSDSGVGYGYTF.

V is TRBV6-5 and J is TRBJ2-5; 8 nucleotides align to TRBD1. In germline, CDR1 is MNHEY, CDR2 SVGAGI. The CDR3 loop spans 14 amino acids. Unmatched junction bases numbered 4, after V lost 6 bases and J lost 1 base. CDR3 sequence (DNA): TGTGCCAGCAGACCCGACAGGGGCCAAGAGACCCAGTACTTC. This translates into CASRPDRGQETQYF.

This chain joins TRBV5-1 and TRBJ1-5, with D possibly being TRBD1 (5 bases). Germline CDR1 and CDR2: SGHRS and YFSETQ. This CDR3 has 13 amino acids. V was trimmed by 4 bases and J by 2 bases, leaving 7 bases between them. CDR3 coding DNA: TGCGCCAGCAGCCCAGGGCGCAATCAGCCCCAGCATTTT. Amino acid sequence: CASSPGRNQPQHF.

The chain links TRBV7-2 to TRBJ2-3; D may be TRBD1 (6 bases). CDR3 length: 14 residues. Trimming pared 5 bases from V and 2 bases from J, leaving 11 bases between. Per the germline V gene, CDR1 is SGHTA and CDR2 is FQGNSA. In DNA form, the CDR3 reads TGTGCCAGCAGCCTGGACAGTCACACAGATACGCAGTATTTT. Residues: CASSLDSHTDTQYF.

In DNA, the CDR3 is TGCGCCAGCAGTACCCGACAGGTTGGACAAGAGACCCAGTACTTC. This gives the protein CASSTRQVGQETQYF. This rearrangement joins TRBV10-2 to TRBJ2-5, with a weak D call TRBD1 (6 bases). This CDR3 spans 15 amino acids. CDR1 is WSHSY and CDR2 is SAAADI in the germline V gene. V was shortened by 5 bases and J by 2 bases, with 15 bases between the two germline ends.

The chain carries TRBV4-2 and TRBJ2-3, with TRBD2 matching over 10 bases. The CDR3 is made up of 16 amino acids. The ends lost 1 base at V and 4 bases at J; junction bases unmatched: 5. Germline V CDR1 and CDR2: LGHNA, YNFKEQ. In DNA, the CDR3 is TGTGCCAGCAGCCAAGGCCCTAGCGGGGGTGCAGATACGCAGTATTTT. Protein sequence: CASSQGPSGGADTQYF.

The chain employs TRBV3-1 (or the pseudogene TRBV3-2) and TRBJ2-5; 11 nucleotides align to TRBD2. CDR3 length: 18 residues. Germline trimming cut 0 bases from V and 1 base from J; bases unmatched to any gene: 7. The germline V gene encodes CDR1 LGHDT and CDR2 YNNKEL (reference sequence). In DNA form, the CDR3 reads TGTGCCAGCAGCCAAGAGCGGGTAGCGGGGGGGCTCCAAGAGACCCAGTACTTC. It specifies CASSQERVAGGLQETQYF.

The chain has TRBV19 and TRBJ2-5; 12 nucleotides agree with TRBD2. Germline trimming cut 4 bases from V and 5 bases from J; bases unmatched to any gene: 5. Per the germline V gene, CDR1 is LNHDA and CDR2 is SQIVND (reference sequence). The CDR3 length is 15 residues. The CDR3 coding sequence is TGTGCCAGTAGTAGGACTAGCGGGGATGGGGAGACCCAGTACTTC. This sequence encodes CASSRTSGDGETQYF.

This clone has a single count. The chain carries TRBV28 and TRBJ2-7, with D tentatively TRBD1 or TRBD2 (5 bases each). V lost 4 bases to trimming and J lost 6 bases, with 19 bases between them. The CDR3 is made up of 15 amino acids. CDR1 is MDHEN, CDR2 SYDVKM, per germline. The CDR3 region has the DNA TGTGCCAGCAGTTCCGTGTTGGGGGTGGATTCCGAGCAGTACTTC. This codes for CASSSVLGVDSEQYF.

The gene calls are TRBV5-1 and TRBJ1-2, with 7 bases fitting TRBD1. V lost 0 bases, J lost 4 bases, and 3 bases stayed unmatched. The CDR3 consists of 14 residues. Looked up from germline, CDR1 is SGHRS and CDR2 is YFSETQ. The CDR3 DNA follows: TGCGCCAGCAGCTTGGAACAGGGGAGCTATGGCTACACCTTC. Protein: CASSLEQGSYGYTF. The full variable domain, completed using reference TRBV5-1 and TRBJ1-2, is KAGVTQTPRYLIKTRGQQVTLSCSPISGHRSVSWYQQTPGQGLQFLFEYFSETQRNKGNFPGRFSGRQFSNSRSEMNVSTLELGDSALYLCASSLEQGSYGYTFGSGTRLTVV.

CDR3 nucleotides: TGTGCCTGGTGGGGCAGGGGGAATTCACCCCTCCACTTT. Its translation: CAWWGRGNSPLHF. The chain carries TRBV30 and TRBJ1-6, with TRBD1 matching over 7 bases. CDR3 length equals 13 residues. CDR1 and CDR2 (germline): GTSNPN, SVGIG (reference sequence). V lost 5 bases, J lost 7 bases, and 5 bases stayed unmatched.

This chain joins TRBV20-1 and TRBJ2-7; 7 nucleotides match TRBD1. CDR3 length: 11 residues. Unmatched junction bases numbered 4, after V lost 5 bases and J lost 6 bases. Germline CDR1 reads DFQATT; CDR2 reads SNEGSKA (reference sequence). CDR3 nucleotide sequence: TGCAGTGCTGGGACAGCGACCGAGCAGTACTTC. Translated, it gives CSAGTATEQYF.

The chain joins TRBV9 to TRBJ2-7; TRBD1 matches 8 bases. The CDR3 has 14 residues. Trimming took 4 bases from V and 4 from J; bases not matched to a gene: 7. The V gene's germline CDR1 is SGDLS and CDR2 YYNGEE. CDR3 nucleotides: TGTGCCAGCAGCCTATCGACAGGGGCGTACGAGCAGTACTTC. Its translation: CASSLSTGAYEQYF. Full variable domain (rest looked up from reference TRBV9 and TRBJ2-7): DSGVTQTPKHLITATGQRVTLRCSPRSGDLSVYWYQQSLDQGLQFLIQYYNGEERAKGNILERFSAQQFPDLHSELNLSSLELGDSALYFCASSLSTGAYEQYFGPGTRLTVT.

In its sample, this clone was seen once. The chain couples TRBV27 to TRBJ2-1; 10 nucleotides match TRBD2. The CDR3 length is 14 residues. V shed 9 bases and J 2 bases; nucleotides not matched to a gene: 4. Germline V gives CDR1 MNHEY, CDR2 SMNVEV (reference sequence). Here the CDR3 DNA reads TGTGCCAGTTCTCTAGCGGGGGCCTACAATGAGCAGTTCTTC. It specifies CASSLAGAYNEQFF.

The chain links TRBV6-5 to TRBJ1-6; D may be TRBD1 (5 bases). Trimming cost V 11 bases and J 7 bases, with 15 bases left between them. This CDR3 contains 13 residues. Germline V lookup: CDR1 MNHEY, CDR2 SVGAGI. CDR3 region: CAPWTGRNSPLHF. CDR3 DNA sequence: TGTGCCCCGTGGACGGGGCGAAATTCACCCCTCCACTTT.

The V call is TRBV6-5, the J call TRBJ2-7; tentatively, D is TRBD1 (6 bases). Germline CDR1 is MNHEY and CDR2 is SVGAGI. Between the trimmed V and J ends, which lost 5 bases and 4 bases, there was a span of 18 bases. CDR3 length: 15 amino acids. As DNA, the CDR3 is TGTGCCAGCAGTACTAGTTGGGGGCCTAATTACGAGCAGTACTTC. It encodes CASSTSWGPNYEQYF.

The chain employs TRBV6-5 and TRBJ2-3; a weak D match, TRBD1 (5 bases). CDR3 size: 16 residues. The V end lost 1 base, the J end lost 3 bases, and 14 bases lay between the germline ends. Germline-derived CDR1 and CDR2 are MNHEY and SVGAGI. This CDR3 is CASSYLGRVGTDTQYF. CDR3 nucleotide sequence: TGTGCCAGCAGTTACTTGGGCAGGGTGGGGACAGATACGCAGTATTTT.

V and J are TRBV11-2 and TRBJ2-5, with 7 positions matching TRBD2. This CDR3 has 13 amino acids. The V gene end was trimmed by 3 bases and the J gene end by 2 bases; junction bases not matched to a gene: 0. Per the germline V gene, CDR1 is SGHAT and CDR2 is FQNNGV. The CDR3 region is CASSLGLQETQYF. In nucleotides, the CDR3 is TGTGCCAGCAGCTTGGGACTACAAGAGACCCAGTACTTC.

The chain recombines TRBV18 with TRBJ2-1; no clear D. V was cut by 1 base and J by 9 bases, with 10 bases left in between. The CDR3 runs 13 residues. CDR1 KGHSH and CDR2 LQKENI come from the germline V gene. CDR3 sequence (DNA): TGTGCCAGCTCACCACAAGCTGACCTTGAGCAGTTCTTC. It codes for CASSPQADLEQFF.

CDR3 amino acids: CASSLLGSWADTQYF. DNA for the CDR3: TGTGCCAGCAGCTTACTGGGGAGTTGGGCAGATACGCAGTATTTT. V is TRBV11-2 and J is TRBJ2-3; D perhaps matches TRBD2 (5 bases). Germline CDR1 is SGHAT and CDR2 is FQNNGV. The CDR3 runs 15 residues. Trimming pared 2 bases from V and 4 bases from J, leaving 13 bases between.

The V call is TRBV7-3, the J call TRBJ2-1, with D perhaps TRBD2 (5 bases). Per the germline V gene, CDR1 is SGHTA and CDR2 is FQGTGA. This CDR3 region has 15 residues. V was shortened by 2 bases and J by 0 bases, with 8 bases between the two germline ends. CDR3 DNA sequence: TGTGCCAGCAGCTTAGTGGGGAGCTCCTACAATGAGCAGTTCTTC. Translating it yields CASSLVGSSYNEQFF.

V usage is TRBV5-1 and J usage is TRBJ2-2; D may match TRBD1 or TRBD2 (6 bases each). Trimming pared 4 bases from V and 7 bases from J, leaving 20 bases between. The germline V gene has CDR1 SGHRS and CDR2 YFSETQ. The CDR3 totals 16 residues. The CDR3 sequence: CASSPLGGRSGGELFF. CDR3 coding DNA: TGCGCCAGCAGCCCGCTCGGGGGCCGGTCTGGCGGGGAGCTGTTTTTT.

This chain connects TRBV14 to TRBJ2-5; either TRBD1 or TRBD2 may supply D (6 bases each). The length of the CDR3 is 14 residues. Germline lookup yields CDR1 SGHDN and CDR2 FVKESK. V lost 4 bases and J lost 5, with 14 bases in between. The CDR3 sequence is CASSRLGGSETQYF. The CDR3 region has the DNA TGTGCCAGCAGCCGATTGGGGGGCTCGGAGACCCAGTACTTC. The full variable domain, rest sourced from reference TRBV14 and TRBJ2-5, is EAGVTQFPSHSVIEKGQTVTLRCDPISGHDNLYWYRRVMGKEIKFLLHFVKESKQDESGMPNNRFLAERTGGTYSTLKVQPAELEDSGVYFCASSRLGGSETQYFGPGTRLLVL.

The chain has TRBV4-1 and TRBJ1-4; unclear D gene. Germline loops: CDR1 MGHRA, CDR2 YSYEKL. The CDR3 has 16 amino acids. V lost 0 bases to trimming and J lost 6 bases, with 14 bases between them. Here the CDR3 reads CASSQESKRVDEKLFF. The CDR3 DNA follows: TGCGCCAGCAGCCAAGAATCTAAGCGGGTGGATGAAAAACTGTTTTTT.

The chain is built from TRBV4-3 and TRBJ2-1; D is ambiguous. Germline V gives CDR1 LGHNA, CDR2 YSLEER. The CDR3 consists of 14 residues. Trimming left V 0 bases short and J 6 bases short, with 9 bases between. The CDR3: CASSQDKMFNEQFF. CDR3 sequence (DNA): TGCGCCAGCAGCCAAGATAAGATGTTCAATGAGCAGTTCTTC.

The V and J genes are TRBV7-6 and TRBJ1-1, with a weak D call TRBD1 (5 bases). The CDR3 is 15 residues long. The V gene lost 4 bases and the J gene lost 0 bases, with 12 bases spanning the gap. CDR1 is SGHVS and CDR2 is FNYEAQ in the germline V gene. CDR3 DNA: TGTGCCAGCAGCTCCCTCGGGGCTTTGAACACTGAAGCTTTCTTT. This encodes CASSSLGALNTEAFF.

As DNA, the CDR3 is TGTGCCAGTAGTAAGACGGGGGGACCGTCTAATGAAAAACTGTTTTTT. It codes for CASSKTGGPSNEKLFF. The rearrangement uses TRBV19 and TRBJ1-4; a weak D match, TRBD1 (5 bases). Germline V gene lookup returns CDR1 LNHDA and CDR2 SQIVND (reference sequence). The CDR3 has 16 amino acids. The V and J ends lost 4 bases and 3 bases respectively, with 15 bases between them.